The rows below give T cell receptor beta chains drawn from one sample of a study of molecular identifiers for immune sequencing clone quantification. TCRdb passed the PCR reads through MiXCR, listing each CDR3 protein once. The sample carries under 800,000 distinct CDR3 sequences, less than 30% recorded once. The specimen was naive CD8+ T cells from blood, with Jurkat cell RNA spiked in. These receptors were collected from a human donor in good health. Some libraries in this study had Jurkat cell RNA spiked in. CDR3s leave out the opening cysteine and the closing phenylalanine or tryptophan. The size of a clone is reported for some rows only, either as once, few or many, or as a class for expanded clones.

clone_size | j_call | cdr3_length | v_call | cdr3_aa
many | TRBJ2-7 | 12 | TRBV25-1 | ASSDSLRGYEQY
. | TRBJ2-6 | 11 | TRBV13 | ASSLAGAPVLT
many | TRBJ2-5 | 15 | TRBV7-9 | ASSLGVGTRDRETQY
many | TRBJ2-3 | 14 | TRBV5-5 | ASSFPGLQVLDTQY
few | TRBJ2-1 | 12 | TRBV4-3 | ASSQVSSGNEQF
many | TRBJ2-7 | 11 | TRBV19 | ASSIGLSYEQY
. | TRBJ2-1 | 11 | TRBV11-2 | ASSLGWVNEQF
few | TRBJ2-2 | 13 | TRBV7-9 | ASSPDRGNTGELF
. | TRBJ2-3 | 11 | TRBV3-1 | ASSRRDIDTQY
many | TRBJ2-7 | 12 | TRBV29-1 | SVESGNISYEQY
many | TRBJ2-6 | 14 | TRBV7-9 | ASSQPSISGANVLT
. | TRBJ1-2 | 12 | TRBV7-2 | ASSPLGGFYGYT
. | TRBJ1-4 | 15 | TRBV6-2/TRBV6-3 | ASSTIRMGQNGEKLF
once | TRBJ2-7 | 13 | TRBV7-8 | ASSPVQGQGHEQY
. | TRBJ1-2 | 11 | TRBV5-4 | ASSSTGDFGYT
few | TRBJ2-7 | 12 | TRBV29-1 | SVSLAGASYEQY
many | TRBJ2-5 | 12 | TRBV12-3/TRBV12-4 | ASSRTGGSETQY
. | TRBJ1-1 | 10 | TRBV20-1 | SALSMITEAF
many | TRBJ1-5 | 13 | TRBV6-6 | ASSYVGTGFVPQH
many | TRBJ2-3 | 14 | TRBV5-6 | ASSLEGRGGSDTQY
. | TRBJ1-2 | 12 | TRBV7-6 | ASSLGGEGYGCT
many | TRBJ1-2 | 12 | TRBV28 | ASSFRGGNYGYT
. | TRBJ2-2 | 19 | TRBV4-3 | ASSQVSSGSYLESNTGELF
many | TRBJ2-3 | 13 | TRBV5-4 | ASSFGTGGPDTQY
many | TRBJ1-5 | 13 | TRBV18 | ASSPIRGEGQPQH
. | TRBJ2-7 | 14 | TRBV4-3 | ASSQGRGGPRAEQY
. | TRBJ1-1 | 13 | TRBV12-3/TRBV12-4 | ASSLIGGVNTEAF
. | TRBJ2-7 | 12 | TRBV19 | ASSMGGKSSEQY
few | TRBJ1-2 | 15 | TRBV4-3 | ASSLNPGEQPNYGYT
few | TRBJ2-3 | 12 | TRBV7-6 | ASSLGTFGDTQY
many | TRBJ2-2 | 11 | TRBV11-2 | ASSLVTTGELF
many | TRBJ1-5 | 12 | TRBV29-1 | SVVRADGNQPQH
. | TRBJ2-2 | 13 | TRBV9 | ASSTSGAHTGELF
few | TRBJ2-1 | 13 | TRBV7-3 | ASRLGGSSYNEQF
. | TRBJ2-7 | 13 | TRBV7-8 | ASSLYTGEGSEQY
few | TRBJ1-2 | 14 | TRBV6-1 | ASRPPSDSPNYGYT
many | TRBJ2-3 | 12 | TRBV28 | ASIPAGGGDTQY
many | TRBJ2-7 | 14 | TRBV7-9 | ASSLARGDRAYEQY
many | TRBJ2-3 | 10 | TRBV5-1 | ASSVTPDTQY
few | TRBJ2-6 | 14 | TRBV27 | ASSLIGVYGANVLT